This T cell receptor (beta chain) was documented in a study of cytotoxic CD8 clonotypes in ibrutinib-treated CLL (TCRdb year 2021). Background on the whole study: The cohort had about a dozen relapsed/refractory and approximately 15 treatment-naive patients; some 17 were IGHV unmutated. Responses were partial in 25 or so patients and complete in 2; after median roughly 69 months follow-up, about 15 stayed in remission and about twelve progressed. The response samples were drawn at a median of around eleven months into treatment, with a range of roughly 6 to 36 months. On average, each sample had approximately 250,000 productive templates and more than 75,000 productive rearrangements. Longitudinal samples were obtainable from about 30% of the roughly 90 participants in the trial. Cryopreserved peripheral blood mononuclear cells were collected at three points: before therapy, at response, and at either sustained remission or disease progression. Patients were still on ibrutinib when every remission and progressive disease sample was collected.

A MiSeq instrument was used for deep resolution sequencing, which targeted depths ranging from 1 in 1 million up to 1 in 200,000 T cells, with coverage averaging 10x for each clonotype. The immunoSEQ hsTCRB Kit was used to generate TCR beta libraries. As for how the authors treated the data: Data were analyzed with ImmunoSEQ Data Assistant and ImmunoSEQ Analyzer, with V, D and J genes assigned per IMGT definitions. Clonality was computed as one minus normalized Shannon entropy of productive rearrangement frequencies, ranging from 0 to 1. Public clonotype analysis was restricted to overrepresented clonotypes comprising at least 0.05% of each patient's repertoire. Some 14 age-matched healthy donor repertoires from immuneACCESS served as clonality controls. TCRdb re-hosts the immuneACCESS table, in-frame sequences only. Its copies lack some clones; in the studies checked, an unresolved V gene accounts for under half of them, and the cause for the rest is not known. V and J calls and clone size follow that table, whereas D and trimming were derived from the DNA. In all, the sample holds around 250,000 clones, and roughly 70% of those were seen once. Together, the top ten hold 15% of the sample.

Taken from cysteine to phenylalanine, the CDR3 has 14 residues. Of all the DNA, just the CDR3 is kept, 42 bases in frame from base 1. CDR1 and CDR2 (MNHEY, SMNVEV) derive from the germline V gene (reference sequence). V is pruned by 3 bases and J by 4 bases, leaving 2 bases of the junction without a gene match. According to the study, the label for this sample's time point signals: roughly 25 months on ibrutinib. For TCR beta library preparation, roughly 2 micrograms of genomic DNA were extracted from the cryopreserved PBMCs. Longitudinal blood samples from CLL patients on ibrutinib monotherapy underwent high-throughput TCR beta sequencing. The patients took part in an open-label, single-center phase 2 trial of ibrutinib monotherapy. Beyond this particular receptor, the publication reports: Lymph node repertoires were not examined, and the timing of sampling was not matched between patients in sustained remission and those whose disease progressed. At baseline, clonality was higher than in age-matched healthy donors and showed a strong correlation with circulating CD8+ T-cell counts. Public clonotypes were rare and either contracted or stayed stable during treatment, and the rise in clonality at ibrutinib response reflected the expansion of private clonotypes. Clonality rose at ibrutinib response, remained stable during sustained remission, and dropped back toward baseline at progression.

Of note for this clone: The antigen this receptor binds is unknown. No base quality values were provided; no much bigger clone lies one nucleotide off.

The sample here was PBMCs, taken after 24 months of ibrutinib treatment. Here the chain combines TRBV27 and TRBJ2-2; the central 7 bases match TRBD1. This clonotype originated in a human donor with chronic lymphocytic leukemia. The CDR3 reads as follows: CASSFDRATGELFF. The sequenced DNA is TGTGCCAGCAGTTTTGACAGGGCCACCGGGGAGCTGTTTTTT.